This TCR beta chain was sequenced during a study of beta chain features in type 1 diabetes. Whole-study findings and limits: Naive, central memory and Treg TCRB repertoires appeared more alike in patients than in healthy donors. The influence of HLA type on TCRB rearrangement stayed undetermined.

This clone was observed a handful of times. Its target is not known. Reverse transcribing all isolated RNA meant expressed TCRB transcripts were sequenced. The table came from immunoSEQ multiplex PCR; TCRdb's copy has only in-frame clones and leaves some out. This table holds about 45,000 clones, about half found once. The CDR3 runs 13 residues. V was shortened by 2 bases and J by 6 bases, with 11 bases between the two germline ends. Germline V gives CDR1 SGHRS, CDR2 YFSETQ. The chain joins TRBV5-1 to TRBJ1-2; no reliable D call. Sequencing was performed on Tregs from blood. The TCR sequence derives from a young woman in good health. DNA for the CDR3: TGCGCCAGCAGCTTCGCGCGCGGAGATGGCTACACCTTC. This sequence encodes CASSFARGDGYTF.